The clone carrying this T cell receptor beta chain came up many times. No antigen is known for it. The data were obtained in a study of human T cells and chemical hapten exposure. As for the study in general: While the approximately 24-week study was under way, patients received diphenylcyclopropenone on the scalp every week. Affected patients, primarily female, had alopecia areata, totalis or universalis. Small volume differences among pooled libraries mainly caused per-sample TCR yield variation.

TCRdb reanalysed the RACE reads using MiXCR and keeps one entry per CDR3 protein. This sample has 75,000 to 100,000 distinct CDR3 sequences; around 9.3% occur once, and the top ten carry more than 2%. The study's findings and limits: TCRs above 1 in 1000 frequency did not change with DPC sensitization.

Regarding time point: patch test 2, 6 weeks after DPC sensitization. Treatment: therapeutic diphenylcyclopropenone sensitization with weekly scalp DPC. The sample consisted of whole blood, taken in connection with sensitization to the hapten diphenylcyclopropenone (DPC). The source of this sequence is a woman aged 40 to 50 with alopecia areata. Some clones in this sample may be carry-over from other donors' samples.

DNA of the CDR3: TGTGCCAGCTGGCCCCAGCTGACTAGCGACCAATCCTACGAGCAGTACTTC. Protein product: CASWPQLTSDQSYEQYF. This chain connects TRBV21-1 to TRBJ2-7; the table's D call, TRBD2, has no DNA check behind it. TRBV21-1 is flagged as a pseudogene. The CDR3 is 17 amino acids.